The 29 T cell receptor beta chains below come from one sample, sequenced in a study of identical twins. TCRdb reprocessed the 5' RACE reads via MiXCR and lists one record per CDR3 protein. The table has nearly 900,000 distinct CDR3 sequences, around an eighth seen once. The same sample was also studied in work on yellow fever vaccine responses in identical twins.

The specimen was PBMCs. The source is a woman aged 18-29 years in good health.

The genes are TRBV12-3 or TRBV12-4 and TRBJ2-3, with a tentative D call TRBD1 (6 bases). This CDR3 region has 12 residues. V dropped 5 bases and J dropped 9 bases, with 12 bases sitting between them. The CDR3 loop reads CASSTTGQTQYF. Written as DNA, the CDR3 is TGTGCCAGCAGTACAACAGGGCAGACGCAGTATTTT.

This clonotype was recorded a few times. The V and J genes are TRBV11-2 and TRBJ2-7; D ambiguous. Trimming cost V 8 bases and J 5 bases, with 7 bases left between them. The germline V gene has CDR1 SGHAT and CDR2 FQNNGV. The CDR3 is made up of 10 amino acids. DNA of the CDR3: TGTGCCAGCGGTTTGGACGAGCAGTACGTC. This translates into CASGLDEQYV.

This clonotype was detected a few times. The gene calls are TRBV20-1 and TRBJ2-1; 12 nucleotides match TRBD2. In germline, CDR1 is DFQATT, CDR2 SNEGSKA (reference sequence). V shed 4 bases and J 10 bases; nucleotides not matched to a gene: 8. This CDR3 is built from 14 residues. The CDR3 DNA follows: TGCAGTGCTACCCTAGCGGGAGGGCCAGAGGAGCAGTTCTTC. Translated: CSATLAGGPEEQFF.

This clonotype appeared a few times. The V call is TRBV5-1, the J call TRBJ2-7; 9 bases are shared with TRBD2. Germline CDR1 is SGHRS and CDR2 is YFSETQ. V shed 4 bases and J 4 bases; nucleotides not matched to a gene: 6. The CDR3 sequence is 14 residues long. The CDR3 protein is CASSAAGGEYEQYF. The CDR3 coding sequence is TGCGCCAGCAGCGCAGCGGGAGGCGAGTACGAGCAGTACTTC.

The sample holds a few counts of this clonotype. This chain uses TRBV6-5 with TRBJ2-7, with D uncertain. CDR1 and CDR2 (germline): MNHEY, SVGAGI. With 0 bases removed from V and 6 bases from J, the gap between germline ends came to 18 bases. This CDR3 spans 16 amino acids. The CDR3 nucleotides read TGTGCCAGCAGTTACTCGGCCACCAGACCCGTCGGCGAGCAGTACTTC. Protein product: CASSYSATRPVGEQYF.

This clonotype has ten or more counts. The chain joins TRBV24-1 to TRBJ2-1; D gene unclear. Germline lookup yields CDR1 KGHDR and CDR2 SFDVKD. V lost 4 bases to trimming and J lost 10 bases, with 10 bases between them. The CDR3 is made up of 12 amino acids. The CDR3: CATSDPDREQFF. The DNA of the CDR3 is TGTGCCACCAGTGACCCCGATAGAGAGCAGTTCTTC.

This clonotype came up a few times. This chain joins TRBV6-1 and TRBJ1-2, with D uncertain. The germline gives CDR1 MNHNS, CDR2 SASEGT. The CDR3 sequence is 18 residues long. Trimming stripped 0 bases from V and 5 bases from J, with 22 bases between. This CDR3 reads CASSEARLALSNAYGYTF. CDR3 DNA: TGTGCCAGCAGTGAAGCGAGGTTGGCCTTGTCGAACGCTTATGGCTACACCTTC.

V gene TRBV20-1 combines with J gene TRBJ1-1; D is possibly TRBD1 (5 bases). V shed 1 base and J shed 3 bases, with 15 bases lying between them. The CDR3 sequence is 15 residues long. Germline V gene data show CDR1 as DFQATT and CDR2 as SNEGSKA (reference sequence). The CDR3: CSARVPRVEDTEAFF. The CDR3 coding sequence is TGCAGTGCTAGAGTTCCCAGGGTAGAAGACACTGAAGCTTTCTTT.

This clonotype was detected a few times. The chain has TRBV4-1 and TRBJ1-2; D is undetermined. Trimming removed 1 base from V and 5 bases from J, with 14 bases in between. From germline, CDR1 is MGHRA and CDR2 YSYEKL. CDR3 length equals 15 residues. The CDR3 is CASSQVGTSGYGYTF. CDR3 nucleotides: TGCGCCAGCAGCCAAGTCGGAACATCGGGGTATGGCTACACCTTC.

The J gene is TRBJ2-1, the V gene TRBV24-1, with 8 bases aligning to TRBD2. The CDR3 covers 15 residues. Trimming removed 10 bases from V and 1 base from J; junction bases left unmatched: 8. The germline V gene encodes CDR1 KGHDR and CDR2 SFDVKD. DNA of the CDR3: TGTGCCACTAGTAGCGGGACGGCTTCCTACAATGAGCAGTTCTTC. Translated, it gives CATSSGTASYNEQFF.

This clonotype has a handful of counts. The gene calls are TRBV20-1 and TRBJ2-1; 9 bases are a match to TRBD2. The ends lost 4 bases at V and 8 bases at J; junction bases unmatched: 15. CDR1 and CDR2 (germline): DFQATT, SNEGSKA (reference sequence). The CDR3 length is 16 residues. In DNA, the CDR3 is TGCAGTGCTAACCGCAGGGAGCGGGGGGCCGCCGATGAGCAGTTCTTC. As protein: CSANRRERGAADEQFF.

The genes are TRBV20-1 and TRBJ1-1; 8 nucleotides match TRBD1. Germline V gene data show CDR1 as DFQATT and CDR2 as SNEGSKA (reference sequence). The CDR3 has 15 residues. The CDR3 is CSHWGTGTGNTEAFF. The CDR3 DNA follows: TGCAGCCACTGGGGGACCGGGACAGGGAACACTGAAGCTTTCTTT.

In this sample, this clonotype turned up many times. This chain joins TRBV12-3 or TRBV12-4 and TRBJ2-7; 8 bases line up with TRBD1. Trimming took 1 base from V and 6 from J; bases not matched to a gene: 5. CDR3 length: 14 amino acids. The CDR3 is CASSLGRQGSEQYF. CDR3 DNA sequence: TGTGCCAGCAGTTTAGGACGACAGGGGAGCGAGCAGTACTTC.

In this sample, this clonotype turned up many times. The chain uses TRBV3-1 and TRBJ2-3; no clear D gene. The germline gives CDR1 LGHDT, CDR2 YNNKEL (reference sequence). Trimming stripped 1 base from V and 5 bases from J, with 10 bases between. This CDR3 comprises 14 residues. The CDR3 reads CASSQALRGDTQYF. CDR3 sequence (DNA): TGTGCCAGCAGCCAAGCACTTCGCGGAGATACGCAGTATTTT.

The sample holds a few counts of this clonotype. The rearrangement uses TRBV3-1 and TRBJ2-5; 7 bases map to TRBD2. From germline, CDR1 is LGHDT and CDR2 YNNKEL (reference sequence). The J segment lost 2 bases and the V segment lost 4 bases, leaving 10 bases of the junction unmatched. The length of the CDR3 is 16 residues. The DNA for the CDR3 is TGTGCCAGCAGCCGGTTCTTATTAGCGGGTCAAGAGACCCAGTACTTC. It yields the protein CASSRFLLAGQETQYF.

The rearrangement joins TRBV6-5 to TRBJ2-2, with TRBD2 matching over 7 bases. The CDR3 extends over 15 amino acids. Germline CDR1 and CDR2: MNHEY and SVGAGI. V gave up 5 bases and J gave up 5 bases; unmatched junction bases: 8. In DNA form, the CDR3 reads TGTGCCAGCAGTCACCGACTAGCTGAGACCGGGGAGCTGTTTTTT. Its translation: CASSHRLAETGELFF.

This clonotype showed up many times. The chain couples TRBV4-1 to TRBJ2-1; possible D gene TRBD1, 6 bases. The V end was cut by 3 bases, the J end by 9 bases, with 18 bases between. The CDR3 totals 15 residues. Germline V gene lookup returns CDR1 MGHRA and CDR2 YSYEKL. The CDR3 loop reads CASSHPTGTEGEQFF. The CDR3 nucleotides are TGCGCCAGCAGCCATCCTACAGGGACCGAGGGTGAGCAGTTCTTC.

The sample holds a few counts of this clonotype. V is TRBV5-1 and J is TRBJ2-5; 7 bases are a match to TRBD1. The CDR3 has 14 amino acids. The germline CDR1 and CDR2 sequences are SGHRS and YFSETQ. Trimming cost V 5 bases and J 5 bases; bases outside gene matches: 9. The CDR3 reads CASRHIGGGETQYF. CDR3 nucleotide sequence: TGCGCCAGCAGACACATAGGGGGCGGGGAGACCCAGTACTTC.

This clonotype was seen at least ten times. V and J are TRBV12-3 or TRBV12-4 and TRBJ2-3; weak D call: TRBD1 (5 bases). There are 14 residues in the CDR3. Trimming cost V 5 bases and J 5 bases, with 14 bases left between them. DNA for the CDR3: TGTGCCAGCAGTCCAGGGTCAATTGGAGATACGCAGTATTTT. This codes for CASSPGSIGDTQYF.

This rearrangement joins TRBV20-1 to TRBJ2-2; D unclear. Trimming stripped 0 bases from V and 3 bases from J, with 8 bases between. There are 14 residues in the CDR3. The V gene's germline CDR1 is DFQATT and CDR2 SNEGSKA (reference sequence). The CDR3 sequence: CSARDPNYTGELFF. The CDR3 DNA reads as TGCAGTGCTAGAGATCCAAATTACACCGGGGAGCTGTTTTTT.

This clonotype occurred many times. The chain recombines TRBV20-1 with TRBJ2-3; 9 nucleotides line up with TRBD2. This CDR3 contains 14 residues. Unmatched junction bases numbered 11, after V lost 6 bases and J lost 7 bases. CDR1 is DFQATT and CDR2 is SNEGSKA in the germline V gene (reference sequence). CDR3 nucleotides: TGCAGTGCCTCAGCGGGGGGAGAAACTAATACGCAGTATTTT. This translates into CSASAGGETNTQYF.

The chain uses TRBV4-1 and TRBJ2-3; 9 bases line up with TRBD2. With V trimmed by 1 base and J by 6 bases, 8 bases remained unmatched. Germline CDR1 MGHRA, CDR2 YSYEKL. This CDR3 is built from 16 residues. CDR3 DNA sequence: TGCGCCAGCAGCCAAGTTTCAGCGGGGGGACTGGATACGCAGTATTTT. Protein: CASSQVSAGGLDTQYF.

This chain joins TRBV28 and TRBJ2-1, with 8 bases that match TRBD2. Per the germline V gene, CDR1 is MDHEN and CDR2 is SYDVKM. The length of the CDR3 is 17 residues. Losses at the gene ends were 7 bases for V and 10 bases for J; bases not matched to a gene: 21. CDR3 amino acids: CASTSWARGGLSQEQFF. The CDR3 DNA follows: TGTGCCAGCACAAGTTGGGCCCGGGGGGGCCTTTCCCAAGAGCAGTTCTTC.

The rearrangement joins TRBV14 to TRBJ2-3, with TRBD2 matching 9 bases. The germline V gene encodes CDR1 SGHDN and CDR2 FVKESK. The V gene end was trimmed by 4 bases and the J gene end by 2 bases; junction bases not matched to a gene: 22. The CDR3 spans 21 residues. CDR3 DNA: TGTGCCAGCAGCCTAGGGGCGGCGCTTGGCGGGAGGGCCTTCCTCACAGATACGCAGTATTTT. It specifies CASSLGAALGGRAFLTDTQYF.

This clonotype appeared a few times. The chain recombines TRBV10-1 with TRBJ2-2; D gene ambiguous. The CDR3 is made up of 13 amino acids. Germline V gives CDR1 WNHNN, CDR2 SYGVQD (reference sequence). Trimming stripped 2 bases from V and 6 bases from J, with 7 bases between. DNA for the CDR3: TGCGCCAGCAGTGAGGACACGGCCGGGGAGCTGTTTTTT. It yields the protein CASSEDTAGELFF.

This clonotype has more than one count but fewer than ten. The chain employs TRBV7-6 and TRBJ2-1, with TRBD2 matching 7 bases. This CDR3 has 15 residues. Germline lookup yields CDR1 SGHVS and CDR2 FNYEAQ. The V and J ends lost 3 bases and 6 bases, in that order; junction bases with no gene match: 8. The CDR3 reads CASSFSQRDSNEQFF. The CDR3 nucleotides read TGTGCCAGCAGCTTTAGTCAGCGGGACTCCAATGAGCAGTTCTTC. The variable domain in full, completed from reference TRBV7-6 and TRBJ2-1, reads GAGVSQSPRYKVTKRGQDVALRCDPISGHVSLYWYRQALGQGPEFLTYFNYEAQQDKSGLPNDRFSAERPEGSISTLTIQRTEQRDSAMYRCASSFSQRDSNEQFFGPGTRLTVL.

V usage is TRBV9 and J usage is TRBJ2-6; D unclear. Deletions cut 0 bases from V and 3 bases from J, with 7 bases between. The CDR3 covers 15 residues. Germline V gene data show CDR1 as SGDLS and CDR2 as YYNGEE. The CDR3 region has the DNA TGTGCCAGCAGCGTAGCCGGGCTTGGGGCCAACGTCCTGACTTTC. Translated: CASSVAGLGANVLTF.

The rearrangement links TRBV27 to TRBJ2-6; a weak D match, TRBD2 (6 bases). The CDR3 covers 17 residues. V lost 5 bases and J 0 bases, leaving 14 bases between the germline ends. Germline-derived CDR1 and CDR2 are MNHEY and SMNVEV (reference sequence). The CDR3 sequence is CASSGGTGGSGANVLTF. The CDR3 DNA sequence: TGTGCCAGCAGTGGAGGGACTGGAGGCTCTGGGGCCAACGTCCTGACTTTC.

This clonotype showed up many times. The V call is TRBV7-2, the J call TRBJ2-1; D is undetermined. Germline loops: CDR1 SGHTA, CDR2 FQGNSA. V was trimmed by 2 bases and J by 6 bases, leaving 11 bases between them. The CDR3 sequence is 14 residues long. The CDR3 spells CASSLLASGNEQFF. CDR3 nucleotides: TGTGCCAGCAGCTTACTTGCCTCCGGCAATGAGCAGTTCTTC. Complete variable domain (other parts from reference TRBV7-2 and TRBJ2-1): GAGVSQSPSNKVTEKGKDVELRCDPISGHTALYWYRQSLGQGLEFLIYFQGNSAPDKSGLPSDRFSAERTGGSVSTLTIQRTQQEDSAVYLCASSLLASGNEQFFGPGTRLTVL.